The entry that follows covers one T cell receptor (beta chain) sequence. Its matching antigen is unknown. This sample was included in a study of identical twins. TCRdb itself ran the 5' RACE reads through MiXCR, one entry per CDR3 protein. This table has roughly 1.6 million distinct CDR3 sequences, under 35% appearing once. Whole-study results and caveats: An excess of low generation probability was shown by twin-shared out-of-frame alpha sequences. Abundant beta clonotypes from cord blood had fewer insertions, unlike memory repertoires, which showed none.

The germline CDR1 and CDR2 sequences are DFQATT and SNEGSKA (reference sequence). This CDR3 is 13 amino acids long. The chain links TRBV20-1 to TRBJ2-1; TRBD2 might be the D (5 bases). Matching the DNA end better, TRBJ2-7 makes the J call doubtful. The sequenced material came from cord blood. This clonotype was obtained from a newborn girl in good health. CDR3 in amino acids: CSAPRASYNEQYF. The CDR3, as DNA: TGCAGTGCGCCACGAGCTAGCTACAATGAGCAGTACTTC.